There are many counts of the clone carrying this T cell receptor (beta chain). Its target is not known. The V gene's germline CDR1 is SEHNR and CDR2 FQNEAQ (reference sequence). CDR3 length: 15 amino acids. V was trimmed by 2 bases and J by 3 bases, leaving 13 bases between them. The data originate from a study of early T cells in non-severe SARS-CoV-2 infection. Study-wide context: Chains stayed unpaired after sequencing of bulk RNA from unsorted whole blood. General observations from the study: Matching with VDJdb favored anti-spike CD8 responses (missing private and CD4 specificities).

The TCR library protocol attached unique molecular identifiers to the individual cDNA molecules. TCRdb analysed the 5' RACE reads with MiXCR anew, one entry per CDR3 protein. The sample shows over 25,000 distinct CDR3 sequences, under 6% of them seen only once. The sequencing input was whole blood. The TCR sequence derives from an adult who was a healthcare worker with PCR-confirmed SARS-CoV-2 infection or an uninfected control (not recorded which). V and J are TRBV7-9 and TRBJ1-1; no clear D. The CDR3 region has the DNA TGTGCCAGCAGCTTAAATCTGGGGAGGTACACTGAAGCTTTCTTT. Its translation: CASSLNLGRYTEAFF.